This passage covers 20 T cell receptor beta chains from one sample sequenced in a study of lymphopenia after photon versus proton radiotherapy. Only in-frame clones appear in the TCRdb table, and some are missing; sequencing was by immunoSEQ multiplex PCR. The sample lists about 83,000 clones, around four fifths seen once, with 1.2% to 1.5% in the top ten. The sequences come from peripheral blood, collected from a patient treated with proton-based radiotherapy. The receptors come from a man aged 60 to 75 with pancreatic cancer.

This clone has a handful of counts. The J gene is TRBJ2-2, the V gene TRBV28; TRBD2 matches at 9 bases. Germline assignment: CDR1 MDHEN and CDR2 SYDVKM. V lost 5 bases, J lost 7 bases, and 11 bases stayed unmatched. CDR3 size: 16 residues. The CDR3 region has the DNA TGTGCCAGCAGTCGAACGCGGGAGGGCCTTATCGGGGAGCTGTTTTTT. Its protein product is CASSRTREGLIGELFF.

The chain uses TRBV2 and TRBJ2-1, with TRBD1 identical over 7 bases. Per germline, CDR1 SNHLY and CDR2 FYNNEI. The CDR3 is 15 amino acids. The trim removed 6 bases at V and 6 bases at J, leaving 11 bases unmatched. The CDR3 sequence: CASRVEQGSRNEQFF. In DNA, the CDR3 is TGTGCCAGCAGGGTCGAACAGGGGAGTCGCAATGAGCAGTTCTTC.

Turning to this clone: This sample also contains other DNA sequences that code for the same CDR3. The chain couples TRBV5-5 to TRBJ1-2; the D is unclear. V was trimmed by 0 bases and J by 4 bases, leaving 4 bases between them. The CDR3 is made up of 12 amino acids. Germline V gives CDR1 SGHKS, CDR2 YYEKEE (reference sequence). The CDR3 nucleotides read TGTGCCAGCAGCTTGGGCAGCTATGGCTACACCTTC. Translating gives CASSLGSYGYTF.

This clone was counted a single time. The V call is TRBV6-1, the J call TRBJ1-4, with 11 bases matching TRBD1. The CDR3 runs 17 residues. Per the germline V gene, CDR1 is MNHNS and CDR2 is SASEGT. Germline trimming cut 3 bases from V and 2 bases from J; bases unmatched to any gene: 5. In nucleotides, the CDR3 is TGTGCCAGCAGTGACCGGGACAGGGGGAGGACTAATGAAAAACTGTTTTTT. Protein product: CASSDRDRGRTNEKLFF.

The chain recombines TRBV30 with TRBJ1-6; D might be TRBD1 (6 bases). Germline lookup yields CDR1 GTSNPN and CDR2 SVGIG (reference sequence). CDR3 size: 12 residues. V shed 4 bases and J shed 9 bases, with 10 bases lying between them. The CDR3: CAWTEGGSPLHF. The CDR3 nucleotides read TGTGCCTGGACCGAAGGGGGTTCACCCCTCCACTTT.

V gene TRBV7-2 combines with J gene TRBJ1-4; D possibly corresponds to TRBD1 (6 bases). CDR1 and CDR2 (germline): SGHTA, FQGNSA. There are 15 residues in the CDR3. Between the trimmed V and J ends, which lost 5 bases and 7 bases, there was a span of 17 bases. In DNA, the CDR3 is TGTGCCAGCAGCCGGATACAGGGTATCAGTGAAAAACTGTTTTTT. Its protein is CASSRIQGISEKLFF.

V is TRBV6-1 and J is TRBJ2-1, with D unclear. V was shortened by 0 bases and J by 3 bases, with 15 bases between the two germline ends. Germline V gene data show CDR1 as MNHNS and CDR2 as SASEGT. This CDR3 has 17 amino acids. The CDR3 DNA is TGTGCCAGCAGTGAAGCCCGTATGGCTACTCTCTACAATGAGCAGTTCTTC. Translated: CASSEARMATLYNEQFF.

The chain combines TRBV27 with TRBJ2-1, with 7 bases fitting TRBD2. CDR3 length: 16 amino acids. Losses at the gene ends were 6 bases for V and 6 bases for J; bases not matched to a gene: 14. Germline V gives CDR1 MNHEY, CDR2 SMNVEV (reference sequence). CDR3: CASRSRWREPFNEQFF. DNA of the CDR3: TGTGCCAGCAGATCCCGGTGGCGGGAGCCCTTCAATGAGCAGTTCTTC.

CDR3: CASRERTGTTNTEAFF. The CDR3, as DNA: TGTGCCAGTAGGGAAAGGACAGGGACAACGAACACTGAAGCTTTCTTT. The genes are TRBV19 and TRBJ1-1; 8 positions match TRBD1. The V gene's germline CDR1 is LNHDA and CDR2 SQIVND (reference sequence). This CDR3 is 16 amino acids long. V shed 6 bases, J shed 1 base, and the junction held 10 bases outside the gene matches.

The table lists this clone with a count of one. This sequence joins TRBV29-1 and TRBJ2-1; possible D gene TRBD1, 5 bases. V was pared by 3 bases and J by 7 bases, with 7 bases between. Germline V CDR1 and CDR2: SQVTM, ANQGSEA. The CDR3 has 11 residues. Written as DNA, the CDR3 is TGCAGCGTTGACAGGGAAAATGAGCAGTTCTTC. As protein: CSVDRENEQFF.

This chain connects TRBV5-1 to TRBJ2-1; 11 bases agree with TRBD2. The V and J ends lost 5 bases and 5 bases, in that order; junction bases with no gene match: 6. The CDR3 length is 15 residues. CDR1 SGHRS and CDR2 YFSETQ come from the germline V gene. The CDR3 is CASSSGTSGHNEQFF. Here the CDR3 DNA reads TGCGCCAGCAGTTCCGGGACTAGCGGACACAATGAGCAGTTCTTC. The variable domain in full, completed from reference TRBV5-1 and TRBJ2-1, reads KAGVTQTPRYLIKTRGQQVTLSCSPISGHRSVSWYQQTPGQGLQFLFEYFSETQRNKGNFPGRFSGRQFSNSRSEMNVSTLELGDSALYLCASSSGTSGHNEQFFGPGTRLTVL.

The V call is TRBV6-5, the J call TRBJ2-7; TRBD2 matches 7 bases. This CDR3 spans 14 amino acids. The germline gives CDR1 MNHEY, CDR2 SVGAGI. The V gene end was trimmed by 2 bases and the J gene end by 0 bases; junction bases not matched to a gene: 1. CDR3 bases: TGTGCCAGCAGTTACCTAGCGGCCTCCTACGAGCAGTACTTC. Amino acids: CASSYLAASYEQYF.

This sequence joins TRBV5-4 and TRBJ2-2; 10 positions match TRBD1. Germline assignment: CDR1 SGHNT and CDR2 YYREEE (reference sequence). CDR3 length: 18 amino acids. V trimming: 2 bases; J trimming: 6 bases; junction bases outside the gene matches: 13. CDR3 sequence: CASSLAGTGAGRAGELFF. CDR3 bases: TGTGCCAGCAGCTTAGCGGGGACAGGGGCCGGGAGGGCCGGGGAGCTGTTTTTT.

For this clone: Other nucleotide sequences in the sample specify the same CDR3. V is TRBV30 and J is TRBJ2-7, with D uncertain. Germline V gives CDR1 GTSNPN, CDR2 SVGIG (reference sequence). The V and J ends lost 3 bases and 0 bases respectively, with 3 bases between them. The CDR3 contains 11 residues. CDR3 coding DNA: TGTGCCTGGAGCGCCTCCTACGAGCAGTACTTC. Amino acid sequence: CAWSASYEQYF. The variable domain in full, with the rest retrieved from reference TRBV30 and TRBJ2-7, is SQTIHQWPATLVQPVGSPLSLECTVEGTSNPNLYWYRQAAGRGLQLLFYSVGIGQISSEVPQNLSASRPQDRQFILSSKKLLLSDSGFYLCAWSASYEQYFGPGTRLTVT.

V and J are TRBV9 and TRBJ2-7; maybe TRBD1 (5 bases). The V and J ends lost 0 bases and 4 bases respectively, with 11 bases between them. Germline loops: CDR1 SGDLS, CDR2 YYNGEE. This CDR3 region has 14 residues. CDR3 protein: CASSVAQGRYEQYF. The CDR3 DNA is TGTGCCAGCAGCGTAGCCCAGGGTAGATACGAGCAGTACTTC.

The J gene is TRBJ2-2, the V gene TRBV6-5; perhaps D is TRBD1 or TRBD2 (5 bases each). Germline V gene data show CDR1 as MNHEY and CDR2 as SVGAGI. Trimming took off 3 bases at V and 4 bases at J, with 15 bases between the two ends. This CDR3 contains 16 residues. CDR3 sequence (DNA): TGTGCCAGCAGTTATGCTTCCGGGACGGTCACCGGGGAGCTGTTTTTT. Protein product: CASSYASGTVTGELFF.

A single count supports this clone. The genes are TRBV7-9 and TRBJ2-7; 9 positions match TRBD2. With 2 bases clipped from V and 0 bases from J, the junction kept 8 bases outside the gene matches. Germline CDR1 and CDR2: SEHNR and FQNEAQ (reference sequence). The CDR3 is 17 residues long. CDR3 bases: TGTGCCAGCAGCTTAAAGGGTAGCGGGGGCAGCTCCTACGAGCAGTACTTC. Its protein is CASSLKGSGGSSYEQYF.

V is TRBV6-6 and J is TRBJ2-5, with no clear D. V was pared by 3 bases and J by 5 bases, with 7 bases between. This CDR3 comprises 12 residues. From germline, CDR1 is MNHNY and CDR2 SVGAGI (reference sequence). The DNA for the CDR3 is TGTGCCAGCAGTTATAAATCGGAGACCCAGTACTTC. It yields the protein CASSYKSETQYF.

CDR3 DNA sequence: TGTGCCAGCAGCTTAATCCCCCACACAGGGGCCTTTAGCAATCAGCCCCAGCATTTT. Its protein product is CASSLIPHTGAFSNQPQHF. This chain joins TRBV11-2 and TRBJ1-5, with 7 bases aligning to TRBD1. The germline CDR1 and CDR2 sequences are SGHAT and FQNNGV. The CDR3 has 19 residues. The junction had 13 bases not matched to a gene; V was cut back by 2 bases and J by 0 bases.

This sequence joins TRBV27 and TRBJ1-6, with 7 bases identical to TRBD1. The germline V gene encodes CDR1 MNHEY and CDR2 SMNVEV (reference sequence). Trimming removed 8 bases from V and 9 bases from J; junction bases left unmatched: 13. The CDR3 is 15 residues long. CDR3 sequence reads: CASRNSDRWSSPLHF. The CDR3, as DNA: TGTGCCAGCCGAAACTCGGACAGGTGGAGTTCACCCCTCCACTTT.